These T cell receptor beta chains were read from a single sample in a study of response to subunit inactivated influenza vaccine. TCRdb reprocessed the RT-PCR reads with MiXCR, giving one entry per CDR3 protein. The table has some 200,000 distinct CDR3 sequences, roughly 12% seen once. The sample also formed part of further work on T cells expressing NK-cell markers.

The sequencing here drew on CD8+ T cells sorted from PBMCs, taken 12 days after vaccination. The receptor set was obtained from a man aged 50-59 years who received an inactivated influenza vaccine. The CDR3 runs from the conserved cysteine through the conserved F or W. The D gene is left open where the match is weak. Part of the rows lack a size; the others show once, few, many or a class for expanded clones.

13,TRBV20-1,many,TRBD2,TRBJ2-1,CSAGKSGSLEQFF,TGCAGTGCCGGGAAAAGCGGGAGTTTGGAGCAGTTCTTC
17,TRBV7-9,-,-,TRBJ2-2,CASSLGGLRTSSGELFF,TGTGCCAGCAGCTTAGGTGGGCTAAGAACTTCTAGTGGGGAGCTGTTTTTT
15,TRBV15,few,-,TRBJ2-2,CATSRDPTTTGELFF,TGTGCCACCAGCAGAGATCCCACCACCACCGGGGAGCTGTTTTTT
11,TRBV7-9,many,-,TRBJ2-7,CASSLEDEQYF,TGTGCCAGCAGCTTAGAGGACGAGCAGTACTTC
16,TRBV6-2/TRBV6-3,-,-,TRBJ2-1,CASSSDADRDYNEQFF,TGTGCCAGCAGCTCCGATGCGGACAGAGACTACAATGAGCAGTTCTTC
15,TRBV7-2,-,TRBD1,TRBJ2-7,CASSLERQGPYEQYF,TGTGCCAGCAGCTTAGAACGACAGGGCCCCTACGAGCAGTACTTC
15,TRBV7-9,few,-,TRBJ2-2,CASSPLLAKSGELFF,TGTGCCAGCAGCCCCCTCTTGGCAAAGTCCGGGGAGCTGTTTTTT
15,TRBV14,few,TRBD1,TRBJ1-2,CASSLDRTGPNGYTF,TGTGCCAGCAGCCTAGATAGGACAGGACCCAACGGCTACACCTTC
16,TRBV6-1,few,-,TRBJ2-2,CASSRTPGLYTGELFF,TGTGCCAGCAGTAGAACACCGGGACTCTACACCGGGGAGCTGTTTTTT
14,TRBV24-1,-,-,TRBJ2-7,CATSAAGRDYEQYF,TGTGCCACCAGTGCTGCGGGAAGGGACTACGAGCAGTACTTC
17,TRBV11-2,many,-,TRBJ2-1,CASSRLGTSSGSNEQFF,TGTGCCAGCAGCCGACTCGGGACTTCCTCGGGCAGTAATGAGCAGTTCTTC
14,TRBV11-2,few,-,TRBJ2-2,CASSLEFSTGELFF,TGTGCCAGCAGCTTAGAGTTTAGCACCGGGGAGCTGTTTTTT
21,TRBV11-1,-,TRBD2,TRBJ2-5,CASSLGVLAGGHNQYQETQYF,TGTGCCAGCAGCTTAGGAGTTCTAGCGGGAGGACATAACCAGTACCAAGAGACCCAGTACTTC
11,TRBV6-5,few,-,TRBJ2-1,CASLYGNEQFF,TGTGCCAGCCTATACGGGAATGAGCAGTTCTTC
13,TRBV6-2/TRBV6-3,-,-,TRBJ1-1,CASSQRENTEAFF,TGTGCCAGCAGTCAGCGGGAGAACACTGAAGCTTTCTTT
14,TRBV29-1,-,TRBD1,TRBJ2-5,CSVTRTGGHLTQYF,TGCAGCGTTACACGGACAGGGGGCCATTTGACCCAGTACTTC
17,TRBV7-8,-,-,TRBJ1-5,CASSRDTRSYSNQPQHF,TGTGCCAGCAGCCGGGACACTAGAAGCTATAGCAATCAGCCCCAGCATTTT
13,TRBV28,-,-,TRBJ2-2,CASIQRITGELFF,TGTGCCAGCATCCAGCGGATTACCGGGGAGCTGTTTTTT
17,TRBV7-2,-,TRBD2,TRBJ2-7,CASSPGLAGGLSYEQYF,TGTGCCAGCAGCCCCGGACTAGCGGGGGGGCTCTCCTACGAGCAGTACTTC
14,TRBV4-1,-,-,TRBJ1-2,CASSQVSGNYGYTF,TGCGCCAGCAGCCAAGTTTCAGGGAACTATGGCTACACCTTC
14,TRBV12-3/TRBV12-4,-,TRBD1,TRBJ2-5,CASSYGTGKETQYF,TGTGCCAGCAGTTACGGGACAGGGAAAGAGACCCAGTACTTC
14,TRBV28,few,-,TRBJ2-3,CASSFQRSTDTQYF,TGTGCCAGCAGTTTCCAGCGGAGCACAGATACGCAGTATTTT
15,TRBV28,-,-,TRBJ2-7,CASSPWGRAAYEQYF,TGTGCCAGCAGCCCATGGGGACGGGCAGCCTACGAGCAGTACTTC
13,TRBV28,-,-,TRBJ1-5,CASRDYGGQPQHF,TGTGCCAGCAGGGACTACGGGGGGCAGCCCCAGCATTTT
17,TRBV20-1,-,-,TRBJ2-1,CCAREPRTGNSYNEQFF,TGCTGTGCTAGGGAACCCCGGACTGGCAACTCCTACAATGAGCAGTTCTTC
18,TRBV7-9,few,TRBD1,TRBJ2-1,CASSLLGTGVYRYNEQFF,TGTGCCAGCAGCTTACTCGGGACAGGGGTATATCGGTACAATGAGCAGTTCTTC